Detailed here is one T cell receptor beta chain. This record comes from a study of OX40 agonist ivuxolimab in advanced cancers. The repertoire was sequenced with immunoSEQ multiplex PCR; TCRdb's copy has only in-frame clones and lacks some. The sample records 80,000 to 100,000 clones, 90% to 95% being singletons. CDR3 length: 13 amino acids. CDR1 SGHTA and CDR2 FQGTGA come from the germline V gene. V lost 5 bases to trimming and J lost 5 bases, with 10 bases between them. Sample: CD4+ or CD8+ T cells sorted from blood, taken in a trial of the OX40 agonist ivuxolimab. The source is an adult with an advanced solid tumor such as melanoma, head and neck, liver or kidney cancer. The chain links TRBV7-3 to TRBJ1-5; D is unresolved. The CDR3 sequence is CASSAGRYQPQHF. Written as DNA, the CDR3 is TGTGCCAGCAGCGCCGGACGTTATCAGCCCCAGCATTTT.